A selection of T cell receptor beta chains follows, all from one sample in a study of blood T cells in healthy people across ages. Using its own MiXCR run on the 5' RACE reads, TCRdb lists one record per CDR3 protein. The sample shows around 500,000 distinct CDR3 sequences, more than 45% of them seen only once. The sample comprised blood. Every receptor here comes from a man at least 80 years old in good health. Both conserved end residues are part of each CDR3. A D gene is named only where the DNA matches it firmly. Clone size is shown for a subset of rows, as once, few, many or a class of expanded clone.

TRBJ2-3	TRBV7-2	.	TRBD2	TGTGCCAGCGGTCAGCGGGGTCCCACAGATACGCAGTATTTT	CASGQRGPTDTQYF
TRBJ2-2	TRBV14	.	.	TGTGCCAGCAGCCAAGGACGACAGCCGGGCACCGGGGAGCTGTTTTTT	CASSQGRQPGTGELFF
TRBJ1-5	TRBV20-1	few	.	TGCAGTGCTAGAGATCGGGCAGGGTGGAGCAATCAGCCCCAGCATTTT	CSARDRAGWSNQPQHF
TRBJ2-4	TRBV6-6	many	TRBD2	TGTGCCAGCAGTTACTCGTTAGCGGGGGCCCTCGGTAAAAACATTCAGTACTTC	CASSYSLAGALGKNIQYF
TRBJ2-5	TRBV5-1	few	.	TGCGCCAGCAGCTTGGGGCGGGGCCCTTCAGAGACCCAGTACTTC	CASSLGRGPSETQYF
TRBJ2-3	TRBV7-2	.	.	TGTGCCAGCAGCCGAACGACAGTGAATATGCAGTATTTT	CASSRTTVNMQYF
TRBJ1-2	TRBV2	.	.	TGTGCCAGCAGTGAAGAGAGCTATGGCTACACCTTC	CASSEESYGYTF
TRBJ2-7	TRBV7-2	few	.	TGTGCCAGCAGCACACAAGGGGCTAGCGCTAACGAGCAGTACTTC	CASSTQGASANEQYF
TRBJ2-7	TRBV7-2	.	.	TGTGCCAGCAGGTACGGTGGAAGCTCCTACGAGCAGTACTTC	CASRYGGSSYEQYF
TRBJ1-3	TRBV12-5	.	TRBD1	TGTGCTAGTGGTTTGGTACAGGGGGTCTCTGGAAACACCATATATTTT	CASGLVQGVSGNTIYF
TRBJ1-2	TRBV20-1	.	TRBD1	TGCAGTGCTACCATCTTCGGACAGGGTGGCTATGGCTACACCTTC	CSATIFGQGGYGYTF
TRBJ1-1	TRBV20-1	.	.	TGCAGTGCTAGTCGACAGGACCTCATGAACACTGAAGCTTTCTTT	CSASRQDLMNTEAFF
TRBJ1-2	TRBV7-2	.	TRBD1	TGTGCCAGCAGCATAACGACAGGGACAGAAGGCTACACCTTC	CASSITTGTEGYTF
TRBJ1-1	TRBV28	.	.	TGTGCCAGCAGACCAGGGTACGGGACTGAAGCTTTCTTT	CASRPGYGTEAFF
TRBJ2-1	TRBV4-3	few	.	TGCGCCAGCAGCCGTGGACGGAATGGGTACAATGAGCAGTTCTTC	CASSRGRNGYNEQFF
TRBJ2-3	TRBV29-1	few	TRBD2	TGCAGCGTTGAGTTAGCGGGAGATACGCAGTATTTT	CSVELAGDTQYF
TRBJ1-1	TRBV10-3	.	TRBD1	TGTGCCATCAGTGGAAGGGACAGCCAAGAAGCTTTCTTT	CAISGRDSQEAFF
TRBJ2-7	TRBV12-3/TRBV12-4	.	.	TGTGCCAGCAGTTTAGCGGTGCTTTCCTACGAGCAGTACTTC	CASSLAVLSYEQYF
TRBJ2-5	TRBV20-1	.	.	TGCAGTGCTAGGGGATTGGACGAGACCCAGTACTTC	CSARGLDETQYF
TRBJ2-1	TRBV7-2	few	.	TGTGCCAGCAAGGTTGGAGTAGCGGTATACAATGAGCAGTTCTTC	CASKVGVAVYNEQFF
TRBJ2-5	TRBV9	.	.	TGTGCCAGCAGGAGCAGTTCCAATGAGCAGTACTTC	CASRSSSNEQYF
TRBJ2-7	TRBV6-6	many	TRBD1	TGTGCCAGCAGTACGGGGACAGGCTCCTACGAGCAGTACTTC	CASSTGTGSYEQYF
TRBJ2-7	TRBV5-1	.	TRBD2	TGCGCCAGCAGCTTGGTTGCTAGCGGGGGTACCTACGAGCAGTACTTC	CASSLVASGGTYEQYF
TRBJ1-2	TRBV6-5	many	TRBD1	TGTGCCAGCAGTCAATCCGGGACAGGGTTCGGCTACACCTTC	CASSQSGTGFGYTF
TRBJ2-6	TRBV15	.	.	TGTGCCGCCAGCAGACGGAGCTCTGGGGCCAACGTCCTGACTTTC	CAASRRSSGANVLTF
TRBJ2-3	TRBV7-9	few	.	TGTGCCAGCAGCTTAGACGCGGGTACGCAGTATTTT	CASSLDAGTQYF
TRBJ2-3	TRBV27	few	.	TGTGCCAGCAGTCCTGGGGTTACGCAGTATTTT	CASSPGVTQYF
TRBJ2-7	TRBV7-3	few	.	TGTGCCAGCAGCCCCCTTGCAGGGCCCCACGAGCAGTACTTC	CASSPLAGPHEQYF
TRBJ2-7	TRBV5-1	.	.	TGCGCCAGCAGCTTGGAGGGGTTTGACGAGCAGTACTTC	CASSLEGFDEQYF
TRBJ2-3	TRBV20-1	.	TRBD2	TGCAGTGCTAGGGACTCTAGCGGGAGGGGGGATACGCAGTATTTT	CSARDSSGRGDTQYF
TRBJ2-6	TRBV5-1	.	.	TGCGCCAGCAGCCCCAACGCCCAGAGCTCTGGGGCCAACGTCCTGACTTTC	CASSPNAQSSGANVLTF
TRBJ2-3	TRBV4-2	.	.	TGTGCCAGCAGCCAAGAACCTAGGGTGTTGCTCACAGATACGCAGTATTTT	CASSQEPRVLLTDTQYF
TRBJ2-1	TRBV7-2	few	TRBD2	TGTGCCAGCAGCTTGGGACTAGCGGGAATCGGCAATGAGCAGTTCTTC	CASSLGLAGIGNEQFF
TRBJ1-1	TRBV29-1	.	TRBD1	TGCAGCGTTGCTCAGGGGGCCGACACTGAAGCTTTCTTT	CSVAQGADTEAFF
TRBJ2-7	TRBV20-1	.	.	TGCAGTGCTAGAGGACAGCGAGCATATCCCTACGAGCAGTACTTC	CSARGQRAYPYEQYF
TRBJ2-5	TRBV20-1	few	TRBD1	TGCAGTGCTAGGAGGTCGCAGGGACAGCCCCTTTTCGGTGAGCAGTACTTC	CSARRSQGQPLFGEQYF
TRBJ1-2	TRBV7-9	.	.	TGTGCCGGCAGCCCACAGGGCTTCCCTAACTATGGCTACACCTTC	CAGSPQGFPNYGYTF
TRBJ2-1	TRBV15	.	TRBD1	TGTGCCACCAGCAGAGGATTTGGGACAGGGTCCGTCCCTGAGCAGTTCTTC	CATSRGFGTGSVPEQFF
TRBJ2-7	TRBV5-1	many	.	TGCGCCAGCAGCTCCTCTGGCAGGTCCGACGAGCAGTACTTC	CASSSSGRSDEQYF
TRBJ2-7	TRBV12-3/TRBV12-4	.	.	TGTGCCAGCAGAGACGGGAACGGCTACGAGCAGTACTTC	CASRDGNGYEQYF
TRBJ2-1	TRBV20-1	.	TRBD1	TGCAGTGCCCGAGCCAGGGGGCAGCTCTATGAGCAGTTCTTC	CSARARGQLYEQFF
TRBJ2-7	TRBV7-2	many	.	TGTGCCAGCAGCTTAGAGGCAGGGGGGTCCTACGAGCAGTACTTC	CASSLEAGGSYEQYF
TRBJ2-5	TRBV7-2	.	.	TGTGCCAGCAGCCCCGAGACAGGGCGGGAGCAGTACTTC	CASSPETGREQYF
TRBJ2-7	TRBV20-1	few	.	TGCAGTGCTAGAGGGGCCGCATTGGGGTCCTACGAGCAGTACTTC	CSARGAALGSYEQYF
TRBJ2-7	TRBV6-6	.	.	TGTGCCAGCAGTTGGGGACCGAGCTACGAGCAGTACTTC	CASSWGPSYEQYF
TRBJ2-7	TRBV6-2/TRBV6-3	once	.	TGTGCCAGCAGTTACTCGCCCGGGGGCCTCTACGAGCAGTACTTC	CASSYSPGGLYEQYF
TRBJ2-4	TRBV7-2	.	TRBD1	TGTGCCAGCGGGACAGGGGGCCGCATTCAGTACTTC	CASGTGGRIQYF
TRBJ2-7	TRBV27	.	.	TGTGCCAGCAGGGGGACCCCCTACGAGCAGTACTTC	CASRGTPYEQYF
TRBJ2-1	TRBV4-3	.	TRBD1	TGCGCCAGCAGCCAAGGACCGGGACAGGGGGAAGATGAGCAGTTCTTC	CASSQGPGQGEDEQFF